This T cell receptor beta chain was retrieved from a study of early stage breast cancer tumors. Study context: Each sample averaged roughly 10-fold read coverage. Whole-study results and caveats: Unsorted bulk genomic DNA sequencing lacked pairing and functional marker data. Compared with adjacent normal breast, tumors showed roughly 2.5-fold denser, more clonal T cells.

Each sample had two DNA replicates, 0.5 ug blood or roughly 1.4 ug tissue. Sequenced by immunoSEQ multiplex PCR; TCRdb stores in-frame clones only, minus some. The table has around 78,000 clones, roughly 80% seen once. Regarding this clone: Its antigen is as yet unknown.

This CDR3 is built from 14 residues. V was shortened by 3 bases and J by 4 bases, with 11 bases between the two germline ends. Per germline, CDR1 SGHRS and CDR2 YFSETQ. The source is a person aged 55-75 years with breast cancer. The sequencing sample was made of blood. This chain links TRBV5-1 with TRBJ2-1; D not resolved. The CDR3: CASSSGGQYNEQFF. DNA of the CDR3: TGCGCCAGCAGCTCGGGTGGGCAGTACAATGAGCAGTTCTTC.